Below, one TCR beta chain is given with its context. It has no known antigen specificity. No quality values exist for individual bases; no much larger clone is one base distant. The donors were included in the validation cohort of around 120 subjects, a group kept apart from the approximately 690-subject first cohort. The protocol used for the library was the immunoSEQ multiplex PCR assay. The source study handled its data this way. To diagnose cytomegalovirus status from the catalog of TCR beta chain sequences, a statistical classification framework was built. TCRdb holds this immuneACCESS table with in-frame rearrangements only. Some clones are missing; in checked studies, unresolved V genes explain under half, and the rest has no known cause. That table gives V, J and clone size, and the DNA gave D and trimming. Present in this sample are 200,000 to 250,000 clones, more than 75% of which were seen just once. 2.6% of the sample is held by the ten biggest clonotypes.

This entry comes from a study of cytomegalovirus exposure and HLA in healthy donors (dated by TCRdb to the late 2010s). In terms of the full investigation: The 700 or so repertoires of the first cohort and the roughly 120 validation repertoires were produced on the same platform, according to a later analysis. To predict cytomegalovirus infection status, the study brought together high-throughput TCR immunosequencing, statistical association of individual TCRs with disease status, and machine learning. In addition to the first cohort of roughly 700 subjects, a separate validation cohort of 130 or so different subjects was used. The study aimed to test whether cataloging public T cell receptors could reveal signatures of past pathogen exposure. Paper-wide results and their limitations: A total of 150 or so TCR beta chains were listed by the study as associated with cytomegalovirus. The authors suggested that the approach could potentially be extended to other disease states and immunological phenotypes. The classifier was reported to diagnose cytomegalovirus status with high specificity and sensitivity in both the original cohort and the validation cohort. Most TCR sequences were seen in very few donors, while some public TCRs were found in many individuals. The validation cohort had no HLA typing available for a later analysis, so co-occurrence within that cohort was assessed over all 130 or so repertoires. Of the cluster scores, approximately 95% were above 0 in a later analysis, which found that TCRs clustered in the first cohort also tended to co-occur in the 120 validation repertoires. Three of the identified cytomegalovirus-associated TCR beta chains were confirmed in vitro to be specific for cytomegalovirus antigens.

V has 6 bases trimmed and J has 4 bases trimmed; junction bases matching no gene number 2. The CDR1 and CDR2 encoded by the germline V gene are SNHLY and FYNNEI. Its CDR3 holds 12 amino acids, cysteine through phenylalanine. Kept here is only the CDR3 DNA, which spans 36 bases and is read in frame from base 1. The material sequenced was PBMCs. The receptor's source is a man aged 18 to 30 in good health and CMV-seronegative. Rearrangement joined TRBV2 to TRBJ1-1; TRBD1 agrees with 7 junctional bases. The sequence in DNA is TGTGCCAGCAGGGGACAGAGCACTGAAGCTTTCTTT. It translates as CASRGQSTEAFF.